The 27 T cell receptor beta chains reported below all come from one sample, sequenced in a study of T cell changes during pregnancy in multiple sclerosis. Using immunoSEQ multiplex PCR, the repertoire was profiled, and TCRdb retains in-frame clones only, with some absent. The repertoire holds about 73,000 clones, with approximately 92% as singletons. The sample consisted of peripheral blood, taken in the third trimester of pregnancy. These receptors originate from a female donor in good health, enrolled as a control in a pregnancy study.

CDR3 bases: TGTGCCAGCAGCTCATTCGGGACAGGGGGCAATTCACCCCTCCACTTT. Residues: CASSSFGTGGNSPLHF. The chain has TRBV5-6 and TRBJ1-6; 12 bases line up with TRBD1. With V trimmed by 3 bases and J by 7 bases, 5 bases remained unmatched. Germline V gives CDR1 SGHDT, CDR2 YYEEEE. The CDR3 sequence is 16 residues long.

V usage is TRBV11-1 and J usage is TRBJ2-5, with 7 bases aligning to TRBD2. CDR1 and CDR2 (germline): SGHAT, FQDESV (reference sequence). CDR3 length: 15 amino acids. J was trimmed by 4 bases and V by 1 base; bases with no gene match: 6. This CDR3 is CASSLGAGAVETQYF. CDR3 bases: TGTGCCAGCAGCTTAGGGGCGGGAGCAGTAGAGACCCAGTACTTC.

V usage is TRBV21-1 and J usage is TRBJ2-5; the table's TRBD2 call for D was not verified on the DNA. TRBV21-1 is a pseudogene. The CDR3 has 18 amino acids. CDR3: CASSKGSRTSADQETQYF. The CDR3 DNA follows: TGTGCCAGCAGTAAAGGTAGCAGGACTAGCGCCGACCAAGAGACCCAGTACTTC.

The chain uses TRBV28 and TRBJ2-1, with 10 bases that match TRBD2. The V gene end was trimmed by 6 bases and the J gene end by 5 bases; junction bases not matched to a gene: 4. Germline assignment: CDR1 MDHEN and CDR2 SYDVKM. CDR3 length: 14 residues. The CDR3 here is CASRAGGVNNEQFF. Here the CDR3 DNA reads TGTGCCAGCAGAGCGGGGGGGGTCAACAATGAGCAGTTCTTC.

The chain is built from TRBV28 and TRBJ2-5, with 9 bases aligning to TRBD1. The CDR3 has 19 residues. V dropped 5 bases and J dropped 3; count of bases not matched to a gene: 19. Germline assignment: CDR1 MDHEN and CDR2 SYDVKM. The CDR3 is CASSGYTPPTGGAEETQYF. The CDR3 DNA reads as TGTGCCAGCAGTGGATATACACCACCTACAGGGGGCGCCGAAGAGACCCAGTACTTC.

This chain joins TRBV7-3 and TRBJ1-3, with D perhaps matching TRBD1 (5 bases). The germline V gene encodes CDR1 SGHTA and CDR2 FQGTGA. Trimming left V 5 bases short and J 8 bases short, with 13 bases between. The CDR3 runs 13 residues. The CDR3 loop is CASSPQGGDTIYF. CDR3 DNA sequence: TGTGCCAGCAGCCCGCAGGGAGGGGACACCATATATTTT. Complete variable domain (other parts from reference TRBV7-3 and TRBJ1-3): GAGVSQTPSNKVTEKGKYVELRCDPISGHTALYWYRQSLGQGPEFLIYFQGTGAADDSGLPNDRFFAVRPEGSVSTLKIQRTERGDSAVYLCASSPQGGDTIYFGEGSWLTVV.

This clone was picked up one time. V is TRBV9 and J is TRBJ2-2; D ambiguous. V was trimmed by 3 bases and J by 2 bases, leaving 11 bases between them. CDR3 length: 15 residues. The germline V gene encodes CDR1 SGDLS and CDR2 YYNGEE. The CDR3 DNA reads as TGTGCCAGCAGCGATCCCTTTAAAAACACCGGGGAGCTGTTTTTT. As protein: CASSDPFKNTGELFF.

The V call is TRBV5-1, the J call TRBJ1-2, with a tentative D call TRBD1 (6 bases). Trimming took 4 bases from V and 1 from J, leaving 11 bases between them. The CDR3 is 14 amino acids. Germline V gene data show CDR1 as SGHRS and CDR2 as YFSETQ. CDR3 nucleotides: TGCGCCAGCAGCCTACGACAGGATAACTATGGCTACACCTTC. As protein: CASSLRQDNYGYTF.

The chain uses TRBV7-6 and TRBJ1-5; D is possibly TRBD1 (5 bases). Trimming cost V 5 bases and J 6 bases, with 14 bases left between them. CDR3 length equals 14 residues. The germline gives CDR1 SGHVS, CDR2 FNYEAQ. The CDR3 sequence: CASSLRQNGQPQHF. DNA for the CDR3: TGTGCCAGCAGCCTTAGACAGAATGGTCAGCCCCAGCATTTT.

The sample holds one count of this clone. The chain employs TRBV5-1 and TRBJ1-1; D is unresolved. Trimming cost V 0 bases and J 0 bases, with 15 bases left between them. The CDR3 is made up of 17 amino acids. Per the germline V gene, CDR1 is SGHRS and CDR2 is YFSETQ. The CDR3 DNA sequence: TGCGCCAGCAGCTTGGGCCCTCGGACTTCTGTGAACACTGAAGCTTTCTTT. It is translated as CASSLGPRTSVNTEAFF.

V is TRBV6-5 and J is TRBJ2-1; D uncertain. This CDR3 has 13 amino acids. Germline V gene sequence: CDR1 MNHEY, CDR2 SVGAGI. The germline V and J ends were trimmed by 2 bases and 3 bases, with 5 bases remaining between them. The CDR3 DNA is TGTGCCAGCAGTTACAACAACTACAATGAGCAGTTCTTC. It translates to CASSYNNYNEQFF.

The chain employs TRBV5-1 and TRBJ1-6; no firm D call. The CDR3 spans 15 residues. Trimming pared 0 bases from V and 4 bases from J, leaving 8 bases between. CDR1 and CDR2 (germline): SGHRS, YFSETQ. The CDR3 DNA is TGCGCCAGCAGCTTGGTTCCAGGTTATAATTCACCCCTCCACTTT. It specifies CASSLVPGYNSPLHF.

This clone was recorded only once. The chain uses TRBV28 and TRBJ2-1; no clear D. With 10 bases removed from V and 6 bases from J, the gap between germline ends came to 13 bases. Germline assignment: CDR1 MDHEN and CDR2 SYDVKM. The CDR3 consists of 12 residues. CDR3: CATWLGRNEQFF. The DNA of the CDR3 is TGTGCCACCTGGTTGGGCCGCAATGAGCAGTTCTTC.

This chain uses TRBV9 with TRBJ2-1; TRBD2 agrees at 8 bases. The ends lost 3 bases at V and 2 bases at J; junction bases unmatched: 7. Looked up from germline, CDR1 is SGDLS and CDR2 is YYNGEE. The CDR3 contains 16 residues. The CDR3 protein is CASSAIAGSPYNEQFF. CDR3 DNA sequence: TGTGCCAGCAGCGCAATAGCGGGGTCACCCTACAATGAGCAGTTCTTC.

The chain is built from TRBV28 and TRBJ1-1, with D perhaps matching TRBD1 (6 bases). V gave up 3 bases and J gave up 5 bases, with 16 bases separating them. CDR3 length equals 15 residues. Germline V gene sequence: CDR1 MDHEN, CDR2 SYDVKM. CDR3 in DNA: TGTGCCAGCAGTTTTAAAAGGGGGTTGTGGACTGAAGCTTTCTTT. Its translation is CASSFKRGLWTEAFF.

V usage is TRBV6-5 and J usage is TRBJ2-7, with 8 bases fitting TRBD1. The length of the CDR3 is 15 residues. Germline V lookup: CDR1 MNHEY, CDR2 SVGAGI. Trimming at V came to 0 bases and at J to 7 bases, leaving 8 bases not matched to a gene. CDR3 in DNA: TGTGCCAGCAGTTACTCGCCAGGGGGCCGGGGTGAGCAGTACTTC. Its protein is CASSYSPGGRGEQYF.

V usage is TRBV2 and J usage is TRBJ1-4, with 8 bases fitting TRBD1. Germline V CDR1 and CDR2: SNHLY, FYNNEI. The CDR3 is made up of 14 amino acids. The V and J ends lost 6 bases and 5 bases, in that order; junction bases with no gene match: 5. CDR3 nucleotide sequence: TGTGCCAGCAGGACAGGGGTAGGAAATGAAAAACTGTTTTTT. Translation gives CASRTGVGNEKLFF.

The chain carries TRBV2 and TRBJ1-2; D is ambiguous. Germline CDR1 SNHLY, CDR2 FYNNEI. The CDR3 sequence is 13 residues long. The V end was cut by 2 bases, the J end by 7 bases, with 11 bases between. For the CDR3, the DNA is TGTGCCAGCAGTGAAAGTATTTTGCGTGGCTACACCTTC. Amino acids: CASSESILRGYTF.

The V gene is TRBV27, the J gene TRBJ2-1; no reliable D call. The germline V gene encodes CDR1 MNHEY and CDR2 SMNVEV (reference sequence). V was cut by 10 bases and J by 0 bases, with 10 bases left in between. The CDR3 runs 13 residues. The CDR3 region is CATSGLSYNEQFF. CDR3 DNA sequence: TGTGCCACCTCGGGTCTCTCCTACAATGAGCAGTTCTTC.

V usage is TRBV5-1 and J usage is TRBJ2-7; 7 nucleotides agree with TRBD2. Losses at the gene ends were 2 bases for V and 2 bases for J; bases not matched to a gene: 4. This CDR3 region has 14 residues. CDR1 and CDR2 (germline): SGHRS, YFSETQ. The CDR3 region is CASSFSSGPYEQYF. CDR3 DNA: TGCGCCAGCAGCTTCTCTAGCGGACCCTACGAGCAGTACTTC.

V and J are TRBV6-5 and TRBJ1-4; the D is unclear. Trimming stripped 4 bases from V and 5 bases from J, with 14 bases between. This CDR3 region has 15 residues. Looked up from germline, CDR1 is MNHEY and CDR2 is SVGAGI. The CDR3 region has the DNA TGTGCCAGCAGTTCGATAAGGACTGGAAATGAAAAACTGTTTTTT. The encoded protein is CASSSIRTGNEKLFF.

The sample holds many counts of this clone. This CDR3 is CASGLPNTGELFF. In DNA form, the CDR3 reads TGTGCCAGCGGCCTTCCGAACACCGGGGAGCTGTTTTTT. The V and J genes are TRBV9 and TRBJ2-2; no clear D. Trimming removed 7 bases at V and 0 bases at J, with 7 bases between. Germline V gene data show CDR1 as SGDLS and CDR2 as YYNGEE. This CDR3 contains 13 residues.

The V call is TRBV10-3, the J call TRBJ2-3; 9 bases map to TRBD1. The CDR3 loop spans 17 amino acids. J was trimmed by 0 bases and V by 6 bases; bases with no gene match: 10. Germline assignment: CDR1 ENHRY and CDR2 SYGVKD. The CDR3 bases are TGTGCCATCAGGGGGGACAGGGCATCGGGTAGCACAGATACGCAGTATTTT. Amino acids: CAIRGDRASGSTDTQYF.

The rearrangement uses TRBV6-5 and TRBJ1-5, with a possible D match to TRBD1 (5 bases). The CDR3 is 15 residues long. Trimming left V 6 bases short and J 6 bases short, with 18 bases between. Germline loops: CDR1 MNHEY, CDR2 SVGAGI. CDR3 bases: TGTGCCAGCAGAGCCTGGGGGGGAGGGAGTCAGCCCCAGCATTTT. Protein: CASRAWGGGSQPQHF.

V and J are TRBV9 and TRBJ2-2; D might be TRBD2 (5 bases). The CDR3 runs to 16 residues. Trimming cost V 3 bases and J 0 bases, with 12 bases left between them. CDR1 and CDR2 (germline): SGDLS, YYNGEE. For the CDR3, the DNA is TGTGCCAGCAGCGGACACCTACTAGCGAACACCGGGGAGCTGTTTTTT. It translates to CASSGHLLANTGELFF.

The chain carries TRBV6-6 and TRBJ1-2; D is possibly TRBD1 (6 bases). This CDR3 comprises 14 residues. The ends were cut back, 4 bases at V and 8 bases at J, with 17 bases in the middle. Germline CDR1 is MNHNY and CDR2 is SVGAGI (reference sequence). The DNA for the CDR3 is TGTGCCAGCAGTTCCTCCAGGGGACTAGGGGGCTACACCTTC. It is translated as CASSSSRGLGGYTF.

This chain uses TRBV6-4 with TRBJ1-2; D call uncertain. V shed 5 bases and J shed 6 bases, with 10 bases lying between them. Germline CDR1 reads MRHNA; CDR2 reads SNTAGT. The CDR3 consists of 12 residues. The CDR3 region has the DNA TGTGCCAGCAGTCCGGGTGGAGATGGCTACACCTTC. Its protein is CASSPGGDGYTF.